A selection of T cell receptor beta chains follows, all from one sample in a study of blood T cell repertoires in COVID-19. Generated by immunoSEQ multiplex PCR, the TCRdb table keeps only in-frame clones and is missing some. The sample yields about 270,000 clones, roughly 86% seen once. The sequenced sample was PBMCs or T cells enriched from blood (not recorded which). These receptors were taken from a woman aged 18-29 years who had recovered from COVID-19. Each CDR3 is given with its conserved first and last residue. D genes are given only for firm matches. Clone size is shown for a subset of rows, as once, few, many or a class of expanded clone.

clone size | D gene | J gene | V gene | CDR3 protein | CDR3 DNA
. | TRBD2 | TRBJ2-7 | TRBV19 | CASSPPGLAGYEQYF | TGTGCCAGTAGTCCGCCAGGACTAGCGGGCTACGAGCAGTACTTC
. | . | TRBJ2-7 | TRBV18 | CASSPRRGRTGSDEDYEQYF | TGTGCCAGCTCACCGAGGAGGGGCCGAACGGGCTCAGACGAAGACTACGAGCAGTACTTC
. | TRBD2 | TRBJ2-1 | TRBV30 | CAWSVGAGGTNPNEQFF | TGTGCCTGGAGTGTCGGAGCAGGCGGGACTAACCCTAATGAGCAGTTCTTC
. | TRBD2 | TRBJ2-3 | TRBV27 | CASSPGTSGPHTQYF | TGTGCCAGCAGTCCCGGGACTAGCGGGCCGCATACGCAGTATTTT
once | . | TRBJ2-5 | TRBV9 | CASSVATGTTFFQETQYF | TGTGCCAGCAGCGTAGCTACAGGGACAACTTTTTTTCAAGAGACCCAGTACTTC
. | TRBD2 | TRBJ2-5 | TRBV4-3 | CASSQDRGGVETQYF | TGCGCCAGCAGCCAAGATAGGGGAGGGGTGGAGACCCAGTACTTC
. | . | TRBJ2-7 | TRBV19 | CASSMGGLIPGEQYF | TGTGCCAGTAGTATGGGGGGACTCATTCCCGGGGAGCAGTACTTC
. | . | TRBJ2-1 | TRBV9 | CASSASGSEQFF | TGTGCCAGCAGCGCCTCGGGGAGTGAGCAGTTCTTC
. | . | TRBJ1-3 | TRBV27 | CASSMFGSGNTIYF | TGTGCCAGCAGTATGTTCGGCTCTGGAAACACCATATATTTT
. | . | TRBJ1-2 | TRBV7-9 | CASSLSSTTGNHGYTF | TGTGCCAGCAGCTTATCGAGCACGACAGGAAATCATGGATACACCTTC
few | TRBD1 | TRBJ1-1 | TRBV5-1 | CASSKQGDSGTF | TGCGCCAGCAGCAAGCAAGGGGACAGTGGAACCTTT
. | TRBD2 | TRBJ2-7 | TRBV5-3 | CARSRNGRRLAINYEQYF | TGTGCCAGAAGCCGGAATGGACGGAGACTAGCTATCAACTACGAGCAGTACTTC
. | . | TRBJ1-5 | TRBV27 | CASSPGGARRDQPQHF | TGTGCCAGCAGCCCGGGGGGGGCTCGACGGGATCAGCCCCAGCATTTT
. | . | TRBJ2-2 | TRBV5-1 | CASSLSTGSNTGELFF | TGCGCCAGCAGCCTAAGTACCGGGAGTAACACCGGGGAGCTGTTTTTT
. | . | TRBJ1-5 | TRBV28 | CASSPSRTQHF | TGTGCCAGCAGCCCGTCCAGGACCCAGCATTTT
. | . | TRBJ1-1 | TRBV30 | CAWSVLAGGTEAFF | TGTGCCTGGAGTGTACTAGCAGGAGGAACTGAAGCTTTCTTT
. | . | TRBJ2-7 | TRBV11-2 | CASTRAGFIDEQYF | TGTGCCAGCACACGGGCGGGGTTCATCGACGAGCAGTACTTC
. | . | TRBJ2-1 | TRBV7-2 | CASRGEGEQFF | TGTGCCAGCAGGGGTGAGGGTGAGCAGTTCTTC
. | TRBD1 | TRBJ1-1 | TRBV27 | CASSVRTGAANTEAFF | TGTGCCAGCAGTGTCAGAACAGGGGCAGCGAACACTGAAGCTTTCTTT
few | . | TRBJ1-2 | TRBV3-1/TRBV3-2 | CASSLTALSNYGYTF | TGTGCCAGCAGCCTGACAGCGCTGTCAAACTATGGCTACACCTTC
. | . | TRBJ1-3 | TRBV5-5 | CASSLGVYSGNTIYF | TGTGCCAGCAGCCTAGGGGTCTACTCTGGAAACACCATATATTTT
. | . | TRBJ2-5 | TRBV5-1 | CASSPITNNQETQYF | TGCGCCAGCAGCCCAATAACGAACAATCAAGAGACCCAGTACTTC
. | TRBD1 | TRBJ1-2 | TRBV5-8 | CASTFRDSSWHGYTF | TGTGCCAGCACTTTCCGGGACAGCTCCTGGCATGGCTACACCTTC
. | . | TRBJ1-6 | TRBV12-3/TRBV12-4 | CASSPTTGLPLHF | TGTGCCAGCAGCCCTACCACAGGTCTGCCCCTCCACTTT
. | . | TRBJ1-2 | TRBV2 | CASSGDSQRNGYTF | TGTGCCAGCAGCGGTGACAGTCAGAGAAATGGCTACACCTTC
. | TRBD1 | TRBJ1-2 | TRBV19 | CASSIHRDRGNYGYTF | TGTGCCAGTAGTATTCACCGGGACAGGGGGAACTATGGCTACACCTTC
few | TRBD1 | TRBJ1-3 | TRBV9 | CASSVGTGGAGGNTIYF | TGTGCCAGCAGCGTAGGGACAGGGGGCGCGGGAGGAAACACCATATATTTT
. | TRBD2 | TRBJ2-2 | TRBV7-3 | CASSLYGTSGSTGELFF | TGTGCCAGCAGCTTATACGGGACTAGCGGGAGCACCGGGGAGCTGTTTTTT
. | . | TRBJ2-7 | TRBV27 | CASSLSSGRTLTYEQYF | TGTGCCAGCAGTTTATCATCAGGGAGGACTCTGACCTACGAGCAGTACTTC
. | . | TRBJ2-4 | TRBV6-2/TRBV6-3 | CASSLLGNMDIQYF | TGTGCCAGCAGTTTACTGGGCAATATGGACATTCAGTACTTC
. | . | TRBJ1-1 | TRBV5-1 | CASSQTSGKVGDTEAFF | TGCGCCAGCAGCCAAACTTCGGGTAAGGTAGGGGACACTGAAGCTTTCTTT
. | . | TRBJ1-6 | TRBV30 | CAWSIRGADSPLHF | TGTGCCTGGTCGATAAGGGGCGCTGATTCACCCCTCCACTTT
. | TRBD2 | TRBJ2-3 | TRBV20-1 | CSASSRLAGGQDTQYF | TGCAGTGCTAGTTCGAGGCTAGCGGGGGGGCAGGATACGCAGTATTTT
. | TRBD1 | TRBJ1-1 | TRBV19 | CASKGDRGRTEAFF | TGTGCCAGTAAGGGGGACAGGGGGCGAACTGAAGCTTTCTTT
. | TRBD2 | TRBJ2-7 | TRBV11-3 | CASSLPGGYYEQYF | TGTGCCAGCAGCTTACCGGGGGGGTACTACGAGCAGTACTTC
once | . | TRBJ2-1 | TRBV5-1 | CASRQVTSYNEQFF | TGCGCCAGCAGACAGGTTACCTCCTACAATGAGCAGTTCTTC
. | TRBD2 | TRBJ2-6 | TRBV7-3 | CASSLHGGLAGGPGANVLTF | TGTGCCAGCAGCCTACACGGGGGACTAGCGGGAGGGCCGGGGGCCAACGTCCTGACTTTC
. | . | TRBJ1-2 | TRBV6-5 | CASSYGRSGGYTF | TGTGCCAGCAGTTACGGCAGATCGGGTGGCTACACCTTC
. | . | TRBJ2-5 | TRBV6-5 | CASSSTPRGRETQYF | TGTGCCAGCAGTTCCACTCCCAGGGGACGAGAGACCCAGTACTTC
. | . | TRBJ1-3 | TRBV5-1 | CASSQNSGNTIYF | TGCGCCAGCAGCCAGAACTCTGGAAACACCATATATTTT
. | TRBD2 | TRBJ2-7 | TRBV7-9 | CASISGTTKEQYF | TGTGCCAGCATTTCCGGGACTACCAAAGAGCAGTACTTC
. | . | TRBJ2-7 | TRBV3-1/TRBV3-2 | CASSQTLQGGYEQYF | TGTGCCAGCAGCCAAACCCTCCAAGGGGGCTACGAGCAGTACTTC
. | . | TRBJ1-3 | TRBV5-1 | CASSFSSGRTGNTIYF | TGCGCCAGCAGCTTTTCCTCAGGGAGGACTGGAAACACCATATATTTT
. | TRBD1 | TRBJ1-2 | TRBV6-2/TRBV6-3 | CASSYSKTGSGYTF | TGTGCCAGCAGTTACTCGAAGACAGGGTCTGGCTACACCTTC
. | . | TRBJ2-7 | TRBV28 | CASSLQGTYEQYF | TGTGCCAGCAGTTTACAGGGGACCTACGAGCAGTACTTC
. | . | TRBJ1-2 | TRBV20-1 | CSASHYSSKLQVRANYGYTF | TGCAGTGCCAGTCATTACAGTAGTAAACTCCAAGTTCGAGCTAACTATGGCTACACCTTC